A single sample gave rise to the 30 T cell receptor beta chains below, sequenced in a study of shared clonotypes between healthy human individuals. TCRdb's copy holds only in-frame clones and misses some; the assay was immunoSEQ multiplex PCR. The table has hundreds of thousands of clones, approximately 96% seen once. The naive CD8 population came from CD45RO-negative cells selected for CCR7, without terminally differentiated effector memory CD45RA+ cells. Sequencing input: naive CD8+ T cells sorted from blood. These receptors were obtained from a woman younger than 45 in good health.

The chain combines TRBV19 with TRBJ2-4; D gene unclear. Germline V gene data show CDR1 as LNHDA and CDR2 as SQIVND (reference sequence). CDR3 size: 15 residues. V dropped 2 bases and J dropped 2 bases, with 10 bases sitting between them. The DNA of the CDR3 is TGTGCCAGTAGTATATCCCGACTCCCCAAAAACATTCAGTACTTC. It encodes CASSISRLPKNIQYF.

This clone has only one observation. This chain uses TRBV30 with TRBJ1-5, with 11 bases aligning to TRBD1. V was pared by 0 bases and J by 0 bases, with 10 bases of the junction left unmatched. Germline V CDR1 and CDR2: GTSNPN, SVGIG (reference sequence). The CDR3 contains 19 residues. The CDR3 DNA reads TGTGCCTGGAGTGTGCCCCCCGGACAGGGGGCTTATAGCAATCAGCCCCAGCATTTT. The encoded protein is CAWSVPPGQGAYSNQPQHF.

V gene TRBV9 combines with J gene TRBJ2-7; D uncertain. Per the germline V gene, CDR1 is SGDLS and CDR2 is YYNGEE. Between the trimmed V and J ends, which lost 3 bases and 0 bases, there was a span of 13 bases. This CDR3 is 15 amino acids long. The CDR3, as DNA: TGTGCCAGCAGCGCAGAGGATCTCGGCTCCTACGAGCAGTACTTC. It translates to CASSAEDLGSYEQYF. Drawing the rest from reference TRBV9 and TRBJ2-7, the complete variable domain is DSGVTQTPKHLITATGQRVTLRCSPRSGDLSVYWYQQSLDQGLQFLIQYYNGEERAKGNILERFSAQQFPDLHSELNLSSLELGDSALYFCASSAEDLGSYEQYFGPGTRLTVT.

The chain has TRBV6-5 and TRBJ1-1, with unresolved D. This CDR3 is built from 13 residues. CDR1 is MNHEY, CDR2 SVGAGI, per germline. The V end lost 8 bases, the J end lost 0 bases, and 10 bases lay between the germline ends. Here the CDR3 DNA reads TGTGCCAGCTTTGTACGTGTGAACACTGAAGCTTTCTTT. Translation: CASFVRVNTEAFF.

The genes are TRBV6-4 and TRBJ2-3; TRBD1 agrees at 8 bases. Germline CDR1 reads MRHNA; CDR2 reads SNTAGT. The trim removed 4 bases at V and 5 bases at J, leaving 8 bases unmatched. This CDR3 has 15 residues. DNA for the CDR3: TGTGCCAGCAGTGCAGGGTTAACAGGGGGAGATACGCAGTATTTT. Translation: CASSAGLTGGDTQYF.

A single count supports this clone. The chain has TRBV27 and TRBJ2-7; D gene uncertain. Between the trimmed V and J ends, which lost 8 bases and 3 bases, there was a span of 17 bases. The CDR3 contains 14 residues. The germline gives CDR1 MNHEY, CDR2 SMNVEV (reference sequence). CDR3: CASGPRRFLYEQYF. The CDR3 nucleotides read TGTGCCAGCGGGCCGAGAAGGTTTCTCTACGAGCAGTACTTC.

The V gene is TRBV29-1, the J gene TRBJ1-2; 8 bases are shared with TRBD1. The CDR3 length is 12 residues. V lost 8 bases to trimming and J lost 3 bases; unmatched junction nucleotides: 5. Germline CDR1 reads SQVTM; CDR2 reads ANQGSEA. Here the CDR3 reads CSTAQGDYGYTF. CDR3 in DNA: TGCAGCACCGCACAGGGGGACTATGGCTACACCTTC.

This rearrangement joins TRBV7-9 to TRBJ2-7, with no clear D. V lost 1 base and J lost 4, with 11 bases in between. The CDR3 is 14 amino acids. CDR1 is SEHNR and CDR2 is FQNEAQ in the germline V gene (reference sequence). The CDR3 DNA sequence: TGTGCCAGCAGCTTAGAGGAGTTAGCTTACGAGCAGTACTTC. Its translation is CASSLEELAYEQYF.

V and J are TRBV6-5 and TRBJ2-2, with unresolved D. The CDR3 extends over 14 amino acids. The V gene's germline CDR1 is MNHEY and CDR2 SVGAGI. Trimming removed 6 bases from V and 6 bases from J, with 14 bases in between. The CDR3 DNA reads TGTGCCAGCAGCTACACGATTGCCCCCGGGGAGCTGTTTTTT. Its protein is CASSYTIAPGELFF.

The chain carries TRBV27 and TRBJ2-3, with 9 positions matching TRBD2. V was clipped by 5 bases and J by 6 bases; unmatched bases: 18. CDR1 MNHEY and CDR2 SMNVEV come from the germline V gene (reference sequence). The CDR3 loop spans 18 amino acids. CDR3 sequence reads: CASSLYMTSGGNHDTQYF. The CDR3 nucleotides are TGTGCCAGCAGTCTCTACATGACTAGCGGCGGCAACCACGATACGCAGTATTTT.

The gene calls are TRBV9 and TRBJ2-1; no clear D gene. CDR3 length: 13 amino acids. Germline values: CDR1 SGDLS, CDR2 YYNGEE. The V and J ends lost 3 bases and 3 bases respectively, with 7 bases between them. The CDR3 spells CASSDQNYNEQFF. As DNA, the CDR3 is TGTGCCAGCAGCGACCAAAACTACAATGAGCAGTTCTTC. Using reference TRBV9 and TRBJ2-1 for the parts outside the CDR3, the full variable domain is DSGVTQTPKHLITATGQRVTLRCSPRSGDLSVYWYQQSLDQGLQFLIQYYNGEERAKGNILERFSAQQFPDLHSELNLSSLELGDSALYFCASSDQNYNEQFFGPGTRLTVL.

The chain recombines TRBV28 with TRBJ2-5; no firm D call. The CDR3 contains 11 residues. The germline gives CDR1 MDHEN, CDR2 SYDVKM. Trimming took off 4 bases at V and 4 bases at J, with 4 bases between the two ends. CDR3 DNA: TGTGCCAGCAGTTCCCGAGAGACCCAGTACTTC. Protein sequence: CASSSRETQYF.

The chain joins TRBV5-1 to TRBJ2-7, with 9 bases that match TRBD1. J gave up 5 bases and V 0 bases, and 9 bases lay outside the gene matches. The CDR3 is 16 amino acids. CDR1 and CDR2 (germline): SGHRS, YFSETQ. CDR3 in amino acids: CASSLATGGYGHEQYF. Here the CDR3 DNA reads TGCGCCAGCAGCTTGGCGACAGGGGGGTATGGCCACGAGCAGTACTTC.

A few counts support this clone. V is TRBV28 and J is TRBJ1-2; D remains ambiguous. Trimming removed 3 bases from V and 5 bases from J, with 7 bases in between. There are 12 residues in the CDR3. Per the germline V gene, CDR1 is MDHEN and CDR2 is SYDVKM. In DNA, the CDR3 is TGTGCCAGCAGTTTGGATGATTATGGCTACACCTTC. This encodes CASSLDDYGYTF.

The CDR3 DNA follows: TGTGCCAGCAGCTTAGGCCCACAGGGGGCGACCAATCAGCCCCAGCATTTT. This translates into CASSLGPQGATNQPQHF. This chain joins TRBV13 and TRBJ1-5, with TRBD1 matching 9 bases. CDR1 and CDR2 from the germline V gene are PRHDT and FYEKMQ (reference sequence). The CDR3 is 17 amino acids. The trim removed 0 bases at V and 3 bases at J, leaving 6 bases unmatched.

J is TRBJ2-7 and V is TRBV19; TRBD2 might be the D (8 bases). The CDR3 extends over 15 amino acids. Germline V CDR1 and CDR2: LNHDA, SQIVND (reference sequence). V was shortened by 0 bases and J by 4 bases, with 13 bases between the two germline ends. This CDR3 reads CASSIDSGTAYEQYF. CDR3 nucleotides: TGTGCCAGTAGTATAGATAGCGGGACAGCTTACGAGCAGTACTTC.

The chain recombines TRBV28 with TRBJ1-1, with D tentatively TRBD1 (6 bases). V was trimmed by 4 bases and J by 5 bases, leaving 17 bases between them. Looked up from germline, CDR1 is MDHEN and CDR2 is SYDVKM. The CDR3 is made up of 15 amino acids. Written as DNA, the CDR3 is TGTGCCAGCAGTTCGGGGGCACGCCGAAGGACTGAAGCTTTCTTT. As protein: CASSSGARRRTEAFF.

The V gene is TRBV5-4, the J gene TRBJ2-7; TRBD2 agrees at 8 bases. CDR3 length: 15 residues. V was clipped by 2 bases and J by 2 bases; unmatched bases: 6. Germline V gene lookup returns CDR1 SGHNT and CDR2 YYREEE (reference sequence). Here the CDR3 DNA reads TGTGCCAGCAGCTTCGCGGGAGGATGGACCTACGAGCAGTACTTC. This codes for CASSFAGGWTYEQYF. The whole variable domain, filled in from reference TRBV5-4 and TRBJ2-7, reads ETGVTQSPTHLIKTRGQQVTLRCSSQSGHNTVSWYQQALGQGPQFIFQYYREEENGRGNFPPRFSGLQFPNYSSELNVNALELDDSALYLCASSFAGGWTYEQYFGPGTRLTVT.

The chain links TRBV13 to TRBJ2-7, with D possibly matching TRBD1 (6 bases). The V end was cut by 3 bases, the J end by 4 bases, with 16 bases between. There are 15 residues in the CDR3. Germline assignment: CDR1 PRHDT and CDR2 FYEKMQ (reference sequence). CDR3 sequence reads: CASSFGTGKVYEQYF. CDR3 sequence (DNA): TGTGCCAGCAGCTTTGGAACAGGGAAAGTTTACGAGCAGTACTTC.

The V call is TRBV28, the J call TRBJ1-1, with 8 positions matching TRBD1. Trimming at V came to 2 bases and at J to 0 bases, leaving 2 bases not matched to a gene. There are 15 residues in the CDR3. Germline V gene data show CDR1 as MDHEN and CDR2 as SYDVKM. In nucleotides, the CDR3 is TGTGCCAGCAGTTTACAGGGGGCCGTGAACACTGAAGCTTTCTTT. Its translation: CASSLQGAVNTEAFF.

The chain couples TRBV7-9 to TRBJ2-5; D not resolved. Germline V CDR1 and CDR2: SEHNR, FQNEAQ (reference sequence). The V gene lost 3 bases and the J gene lost 0 bases, with 5 bases spanning the gap. There are 13 residues in the CDR3. The CDR3: CASSFYYQETQYF. The CDR3 nucleotides read TGTGCCAGCAGCTTTTATTACCAAGAGACCCAGTACTTC.

V gene TRBV5-4 combines with J gene TRBJ2-3; tentatively, D is TRBD2 (5 bases). Between the trimmed V and J ends, which lost 4 bases and 5 bases, there was a span of 26 bases. In germline, CDR1 is SGHNT, CDR2 YYREEE (reference sequence). The CDR3 runs to 18 residues. The CDR3 loop reads CASSLVAGQRIFVDTQYF. In DNA form, the CDR3 reads TGTGCCAGCAGCCTGGTGGCGGGCCAAAGAATTTTTGTAGATACGCAGTATTTT.

The chain couples TRBV5-1 to TRBJ2-1, with D perhaps matching TRBD1 (6 bases). V shed 1 base and J shed 1 base, with 9 bases lying between them. This CDR3 has 15 residues. Germline V CDR1 and CDR2: SGHRS, YFSETQ. CDR3 sequence: CASSLLGGSYNEQFF. The CDR3 DNA reads as TGCGCCAGCAGCTTGCTAGGGGGATCCTACAATGAGCAGTTCTTC.

The V gene is TRBV7-9, the J gene TRBJ1-4, with D perhaps TRBD1 (5 bases). This CDR3 has 14 amino acids. Trimming shortened V by 1 base and J by 10 bases, and 13 bases separated the two germline ends. Germline V lookup: CDR1 SEHNR, CDR2 FQNEAQ (reference sequence). The CDR3 nucleotides are TGTGCCAGCAGCTTAGGGCAAAGGGGCGGAAAACTGTTTTTT. Translated: CASSLGQRGGKLFF.

The rearrangement joins TRBV5-6 to TRBJ2-2; weak D call: TRBD1 (5 bases). With 4 bases removed from V and 7 bases from J, the gap between germline ends came to 23 bases. Germline V gene lookup returns CDR1 SGHDT and CDR2 YYEEEE. This CDR3 region has 17 residues. The CDR3 DNA sequence: TGTGCCAGCAGCCGGAACACATTAGGGGTGCACGGCGGGGAGCTGTTTTTT. It specifies CASSRNTLGVHGGELFF. The full variable domain, its missing parts supplied by reference TRBV5-6 and TRBJ2-2, is DAGVTQSPTHLIKTRGQQVTLRCSPKSGHDTVSWYQQALGQGPQFIFQYYEEEERQRGNFPDRFSGHQFPNYSSELNVNALLLGDSALYLCASSRNTLGVHGGELFFGEGSRLTVL.

V is TRBV15 and J is TRBJ2-7; TRBD2 matches 10 bases. Germline CDR1 reads LNHNV; CDR2 reads YYDKDF (reference sequence). This CDR3 has 14 residues. V trimming: 6 bases; J trimming: 6 bases; junction bases outside the gene matches: 8. Here the CDR3 reads CATSSSGSLGEQYF. The DNA for the CDR3 is TGTGCCACCAGTTCTAGCGGGAGTTTAGGCGAGCAGTACTTC.

The chain links TRBV5-6 to TRBJ2-4; D is ambiguous. Trimming took off 0 bases at V and 0 bases at J, with 10 bases between the two ends. CDR1 is SGHDT and CDR2 is YYEEEE in the germline V gene. The CDR3 loop spans 16 amino acids. The CDR3 nucleotides are TGTGCCAGCAGCTTGGAGGGTAGCTTAGCCAAAAACATTCAGTACTTC. It is translated as CASSLEGSLAKNIQYF. The full variable domain, completed using reference TRBV5-6 and TRBJ2-4, is DAGVTQSPTHLIKTRGQQVTLRCSPKSGHDTVSWYQQALGQGPQFIFQYYEEEERQRGNFPDRFSGHQFPNYSSELNVNALLLGDSALYLCASSLEGSLAKNIQYFGAGTRLSVL.

This clone occurred once. The V and J genes are TRBV13 and TRBJ2-7; tentative D call: TRBD1 (6 bases). Germline CDR1 PRHDT, CDR2 FYEKMQ (reference sequence). Trimming pared 4 bases from V and 0 bases from J, leaving 10 bases between. CDR3 length: 14 amino acids. The CDR3 DNA is TGTGCCAGCAGCTCGGACAGCAGCTCCTACGAGCAGTACTTC. Protein: CASSSDSSSYEQYF. The full variable domain, with the rest looked up from reference TRBV13 and TRBJ2-7, is AAGVIQSPRHLIKEKRETATLKCYPIPRHDTVYWYQQGPGQDPQFLISFYEKMQSDKGSIPDRFSAQQFSDYHSELNMSSLELGDSALYFCASSSDSSSYEQYFGPGTRLTVT.

This clone is a singleton in its sample. The chain recombines TRBV28 with TRBJ2-7; a weak D match, TRBD2 (6 bases). This CDR3 spans 16 amino acids. CDR1 is MDHEN, CDR2 SYDVKM, per germline. Trimming took off 6 bases at V and 1 base at J, with 19 bases between the two ends. Here the CDR3 DNA reads TGTGCCAGCAGACTTACTTCCGGAGGAGGGTCCTACGAGCAGTACTTC. Its protein is CASRLTSGGGSYEQYF.

The chain has TRBV9 and TRBJ2-1; weak D call: TRBD2 (6 bases). The V end was cut by 3 bases, the J end by 10 bases, with 17 bases between. The CDR3 sequence is 14 residues long. CDR1 and CDR2 (germline): SGDLS, YYNGEE. The CDR3: CASSAAGTSGEQFF. The CDR3 region has the DNA TGTGCCAGCAGCGCAGCCGGGACTTCAGGAGAGCAGTTCTTC.